Sequencing of this TCR beta chain was carried out in a study of shared clonotypes between healthy human individuals. Study-level results: Exclusively blood specimens were collected; tissue repertoires likely differ. Relative to their counterparts shared across all four donors, non-shared clonotypes exhibited diminished generation probabilities.

Germline V gene sequence: CDR1 MNHEY, CDR2 SVGAGI. J lost 0 bases, V lost 10 bases, and 6 bases had no gene match. The CDR3 is 13 amino acids. Only CD45RO-negative cells positively selected for CCR7 counted as naive CD8 cells, so terminally differentiated effector memory CD45RA+ cells were excluded. As concerns this clone: Its antigen remains unknown.

A roughly 200 ng quantity of DNA, 25,000 to 30,000 T cell genomes, went into the sorted-subset replicate PCRs. In the authors' methods: In the immunoSEQ data, sequences were junction-only and lacked quality scores, so filtering differed. Clones were sequenced by immunoSEQ multiplex PCR, and TCRdb holds only the in-frame ones, with some missing. D and trimming were read from the DNA, whereas the V and J calls and clone size are those reported in that table. The table lists 2 million or so clones, about 95% of them singletons, with roughly 1.1% in the top ten. The sample consisted of naive CD8+ T cells sorted from blood. The J gene is TRBJ2-7, the V gene TRBV6-5; TRBD1 matches 7 bases. This clonotype was sampled from a man aged 18 to 29 in good health. Written as DNA, the CDR3 is TGTGCCACCCGGACAGGCAGCTCCTACGAGCAGTACTTC. Translation: CATRTGSSYEQYF.